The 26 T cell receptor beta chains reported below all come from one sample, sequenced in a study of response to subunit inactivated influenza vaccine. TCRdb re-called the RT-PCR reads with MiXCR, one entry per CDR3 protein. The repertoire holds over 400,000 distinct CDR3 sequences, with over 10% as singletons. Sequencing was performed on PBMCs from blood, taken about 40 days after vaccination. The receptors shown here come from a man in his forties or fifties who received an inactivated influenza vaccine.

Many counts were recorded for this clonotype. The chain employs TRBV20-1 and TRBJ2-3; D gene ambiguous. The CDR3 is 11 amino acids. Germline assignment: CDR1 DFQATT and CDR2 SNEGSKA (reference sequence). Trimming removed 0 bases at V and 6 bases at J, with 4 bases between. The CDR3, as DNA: TGCAGTGCTAGAGATTTCGATACGCAGTATTTT. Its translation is CSARDFDTQYF.

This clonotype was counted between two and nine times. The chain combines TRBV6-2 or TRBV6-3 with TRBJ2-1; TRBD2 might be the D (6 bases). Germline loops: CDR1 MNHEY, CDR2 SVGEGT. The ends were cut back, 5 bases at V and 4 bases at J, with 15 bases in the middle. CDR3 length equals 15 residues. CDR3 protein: CASSPTAGPYNEQFF. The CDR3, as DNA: TGTGCCAGCAGTCCGACCGCGGGACCGTACAATGAGCAGTTCTTC.

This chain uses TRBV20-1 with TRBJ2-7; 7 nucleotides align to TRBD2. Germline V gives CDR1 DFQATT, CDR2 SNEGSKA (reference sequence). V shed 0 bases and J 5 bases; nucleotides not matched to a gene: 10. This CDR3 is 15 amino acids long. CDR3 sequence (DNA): TGCAGTGCTAGAGACCCAAATGGCGGGAGCGACGAGCAGTACTTC. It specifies CSARDPNGGSDEQYF.

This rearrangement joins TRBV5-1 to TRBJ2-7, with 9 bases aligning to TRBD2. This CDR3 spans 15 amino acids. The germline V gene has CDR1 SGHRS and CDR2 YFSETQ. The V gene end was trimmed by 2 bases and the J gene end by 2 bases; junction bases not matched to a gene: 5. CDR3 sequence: CASSLLAGETYEQYF. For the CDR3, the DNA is TGCGCCAGCAGCTTATTAGCGGGGGAGACCTACGAGCAGTACTTC.

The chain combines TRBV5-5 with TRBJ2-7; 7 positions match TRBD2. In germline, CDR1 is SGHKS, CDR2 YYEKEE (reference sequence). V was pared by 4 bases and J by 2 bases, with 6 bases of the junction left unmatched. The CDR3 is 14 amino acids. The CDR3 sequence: CASSPRLATYEQYF. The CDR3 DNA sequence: TGTGCCAGCAGCCCCAGACTAGCTACCTACGAGCAGTACTTC. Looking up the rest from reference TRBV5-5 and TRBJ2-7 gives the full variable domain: DAGVTQSPTHLIKTRGQQVTLRCSPISGHKSVSWYQQVLGQGPQFIFQYYEKEERGRGNFPDRFSARQFPNYSSELNVNALLLGDSALYLCASSPRLATYEQYFGPGTRLTVT.

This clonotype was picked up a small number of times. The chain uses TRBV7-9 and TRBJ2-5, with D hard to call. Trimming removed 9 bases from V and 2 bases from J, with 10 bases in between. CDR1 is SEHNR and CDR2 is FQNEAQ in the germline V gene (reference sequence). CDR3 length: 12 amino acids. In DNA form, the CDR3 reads TGTGCCAGTACCAAGGGTCAAGAGACCCAGTACTTC. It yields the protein CASTKGQETQYF.

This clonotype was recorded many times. CDR3 sequence reads: CSASGERGGGHQPQHF. The CDR3 DNA follows: TGCAGTGCTAGTGGGGAACGCGGCGGGGGGCATCAGCCCCAGCATTTT. J is TRBJ1-5 and V is TRBV20-1, with a weak D call TRBD1 (6 bases). This CDR3 spans 16 amino acids. CDR1 DFQATT and CDR2 SNEGSKA come from the germline V gene (reference sequence). V lost 3 bases, J lost 5 bases, and 20 bases lay in between.

The CDR3 coding sequence is TGTGCCAGCAGCCCCGGGACTAGCGGGGGCTACTCCTACGAGCAGTACTTC. This translates into CASSPGTSGGYSYEQYF. The chain uses TRBV7-9 and TRBJ2-7, with 14 bases fitting TRBD2. The CDR3 totals 17 residues. The trim removed 5 bases at V and 0 bases at J, leaving 6 bases unmatched. Germline assignment: CDR1 SEHNR and CDR2 FQNEAQ (reference sequence).

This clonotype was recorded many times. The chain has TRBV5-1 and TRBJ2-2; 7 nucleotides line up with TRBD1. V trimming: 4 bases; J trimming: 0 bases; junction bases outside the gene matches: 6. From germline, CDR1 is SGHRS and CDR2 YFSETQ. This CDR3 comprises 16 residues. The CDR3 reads CASSAPDRSNTGELFF. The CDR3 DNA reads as TGCGCCAGCAGCGCCCCGGACAGGTCGAACACCGGGGAGCTGTTTTTT.

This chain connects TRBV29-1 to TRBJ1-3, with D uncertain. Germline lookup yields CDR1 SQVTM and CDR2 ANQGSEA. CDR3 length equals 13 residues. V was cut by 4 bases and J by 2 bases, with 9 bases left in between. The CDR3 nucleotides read TGCAGCGTTGTCTTGGCACCTGGAAACACCATATATTTT. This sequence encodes CSVVLAPGNTIYF.

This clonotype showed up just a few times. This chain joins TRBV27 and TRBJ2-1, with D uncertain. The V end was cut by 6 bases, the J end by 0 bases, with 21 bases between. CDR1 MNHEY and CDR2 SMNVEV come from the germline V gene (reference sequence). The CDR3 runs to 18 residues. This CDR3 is CASSVIPWASSSYNEQFF. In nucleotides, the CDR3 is TGTGCCAGCAGCGTGATCCCGTGGGCGTCGAGCTCCTACAATGAGCAGTTCTTC.

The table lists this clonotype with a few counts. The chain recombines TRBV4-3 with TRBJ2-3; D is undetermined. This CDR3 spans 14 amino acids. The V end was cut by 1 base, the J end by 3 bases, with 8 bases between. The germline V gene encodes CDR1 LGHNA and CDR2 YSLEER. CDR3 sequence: CASSQAVGTDTQYF. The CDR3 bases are TGCGCCAGCAGCCAAGCAGTGGGGACAGATACGCAGTATTTT.

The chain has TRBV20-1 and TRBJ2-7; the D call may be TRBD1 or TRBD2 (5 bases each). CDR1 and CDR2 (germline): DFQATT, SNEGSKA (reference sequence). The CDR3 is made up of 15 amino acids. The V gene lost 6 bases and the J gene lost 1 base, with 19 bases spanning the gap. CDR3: CSARLLGELSYEQYF. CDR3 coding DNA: TGCAGTGCCCGCCTGTTGGGGGAACTATCCTACGAGCAGTACTTC.

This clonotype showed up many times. DNA of the CDR3: TGTGCCAGCAGCCCGCTGTCCGGGACAGGGCCCTACGAGCAGTACTTC. This encodes CASSPLSGTGPYEQYF. The chain is built from TRBV7-6 and TRBJ2-7; the match to TRBD1 covers 9 bases. The CDR3 is 16 amino acids. Germline V gene lookup returns CDR1 SGHVS and CDR2 FNYEAQ. V lost 5 bases, J lost 2 bases, and 10 bases stayed unmatched.

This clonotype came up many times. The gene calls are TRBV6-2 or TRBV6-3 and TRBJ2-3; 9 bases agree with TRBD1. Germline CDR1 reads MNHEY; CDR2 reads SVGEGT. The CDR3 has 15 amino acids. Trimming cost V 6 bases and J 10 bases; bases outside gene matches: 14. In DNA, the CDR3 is TGTGCCAGCAGCACCGAGGGGACAGGGCTGGTCCCGCAGTATTTT. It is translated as CASSTEGTGLVPQYF.

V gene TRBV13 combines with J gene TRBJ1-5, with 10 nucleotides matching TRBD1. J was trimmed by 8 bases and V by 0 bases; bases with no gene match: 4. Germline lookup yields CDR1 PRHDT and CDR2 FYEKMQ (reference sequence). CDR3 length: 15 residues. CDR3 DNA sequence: TGTGCCAGCAGCTTAGGGGGACAGGGGTTTGAGCCCCAGCATTTT. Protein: CASSLGGQGFEPQHF.

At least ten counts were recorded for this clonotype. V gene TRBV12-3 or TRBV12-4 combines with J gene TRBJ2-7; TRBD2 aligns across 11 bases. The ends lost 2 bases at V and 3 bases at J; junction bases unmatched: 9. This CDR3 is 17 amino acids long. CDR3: CASSLTRLAGNLYEQYF. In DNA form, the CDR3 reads TGTGCCAGCAGTTTAACCCGACTAGCGGGGAACCTCTACGAGCAGTACTTC.

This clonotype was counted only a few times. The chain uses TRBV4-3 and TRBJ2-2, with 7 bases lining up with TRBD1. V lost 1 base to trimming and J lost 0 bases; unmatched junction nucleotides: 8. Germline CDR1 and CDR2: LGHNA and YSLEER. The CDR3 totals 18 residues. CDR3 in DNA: TGCGCCAGCAGCCAAGTCTACAGGGGCCTTTCGAACACCGGGGAGCTGTTTTTT. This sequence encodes CASSQVYRGLSNTGELFF.

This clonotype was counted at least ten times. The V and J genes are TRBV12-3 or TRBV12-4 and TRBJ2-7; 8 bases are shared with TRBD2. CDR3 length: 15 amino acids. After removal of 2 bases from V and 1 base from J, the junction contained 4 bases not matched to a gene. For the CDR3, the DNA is TGTGCCAGCAGTTTAAGTAGCGGGGTGTCCTACGAGCAGTACTTC. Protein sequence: CASSLSSGVSYEQYF.

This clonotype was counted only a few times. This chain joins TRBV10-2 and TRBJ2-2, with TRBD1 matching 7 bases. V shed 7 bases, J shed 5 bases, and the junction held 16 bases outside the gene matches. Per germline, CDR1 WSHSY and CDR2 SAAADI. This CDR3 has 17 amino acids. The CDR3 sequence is CASTPDPGGTRTGELFF. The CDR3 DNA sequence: TGCGCCAGCACCCCCGACCCAGGGGGTACGAGAACCGGGGAGCTGTTTTTT.

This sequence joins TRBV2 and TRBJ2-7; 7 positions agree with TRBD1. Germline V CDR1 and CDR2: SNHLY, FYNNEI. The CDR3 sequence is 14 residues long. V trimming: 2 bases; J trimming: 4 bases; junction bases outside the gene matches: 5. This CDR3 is CASSESGGGYEQYF. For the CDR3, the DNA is TGTGCCAGCAGTGAATCAGGGGGTGGTTACGAGCAGTACTTC.

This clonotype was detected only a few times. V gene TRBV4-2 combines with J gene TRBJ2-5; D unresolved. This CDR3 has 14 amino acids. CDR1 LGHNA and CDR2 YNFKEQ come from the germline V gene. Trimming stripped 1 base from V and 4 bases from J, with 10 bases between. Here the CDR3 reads CASSQGTSAETQYF. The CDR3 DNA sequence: TGTGCCAGCAGCCAAGGGACCTCCGCAGAGACCCAGTACTTC.

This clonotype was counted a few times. CDR3 DNA: TGTGCCAGCAGTTCCTTAGGGGAGGCGGTCACCGGGGAGCTGTTTTTT. Its protein is CASSSLGEAVTGELFF. V usage is TRBV28 and J usage is TRBJ2-2; perhaps TRBD2 as D (6 bases). Germline V gene sequence: CDR1 MDHEN, CDR2 SYDVKM. This CDR3 has 16 amino acids. V gave up 4 bases and J gave up 4 bases, with 16 bases separating them.

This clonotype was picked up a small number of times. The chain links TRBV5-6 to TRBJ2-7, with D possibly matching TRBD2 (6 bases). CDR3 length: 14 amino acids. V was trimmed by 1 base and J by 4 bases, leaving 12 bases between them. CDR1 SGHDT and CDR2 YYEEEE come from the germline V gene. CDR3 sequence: CASSLMGLFYEQYF. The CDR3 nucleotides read TGTGCCAGCAGCTTGATGGGACTTTTTTACGAGCAGTACTTC. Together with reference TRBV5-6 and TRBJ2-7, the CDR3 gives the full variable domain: DAGVTQSPTHLIKTRGQQVTLRCSPKSGHDTVSWYQQALGQGPQFIFQYYEEEERQRGNFPDRFSGHQFPNYSSELNVNALLLGDSALYLCASSLMGLFYEQYFGPGTRLTVT.

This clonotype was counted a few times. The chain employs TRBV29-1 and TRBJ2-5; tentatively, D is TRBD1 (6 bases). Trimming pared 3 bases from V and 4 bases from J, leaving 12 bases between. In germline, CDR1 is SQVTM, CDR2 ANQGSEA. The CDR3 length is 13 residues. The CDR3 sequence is CSVERGRGETQYF. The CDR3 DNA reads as TGCAGCGTTGAGAGGGGCAGGGGAGAGACCCAGTACTTC.

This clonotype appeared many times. The CDR3 loop reads CSARTGSNQPQHF. CDR3 nucleotides: TGCAGTGCTAGAACAGGGAGCAATCAGCCCCAGCATTTT. The chain couples TRBV20-1 to TRBJ1-5; D possibly corresponds to TRBD1 (6 bases). Trimming pared 2 bases from V and 1 base from J, leaving 6 bases between. Germline-derived CDR1 and CDR2 are DFQATT and SNEGSKA (reference sequence). The CDR3 contains 13 residues.